This TCR beta chain was captured in a study of identical twins. The CDR3 runs 13 residues. The germline CDR1 and CDR2 sequences are SGHRS and YFSETQ. Trimming took off 4 bases at V and 8 bases at J, with 13 bases between the two ends. Study outcomes and limitations: High-abundance cord blood beta clonotypes had fewer insertions; memory repertoires showed none. Out-of-frame alpha sequences common to twins exhibited a surplus of low generation probability.

This clonotype was counted ten times or more. Antigen: not known. TCRdb re-analysed the 5' RACE reads in MiXCR, keeping a single row per CDR3 protein. There are around 1.7 million distinct CDR3 sequences in the sample; around 29% occur only once, and about 0.25% lies in the top ten. Healthy Caucasian individuals made up all the donors. V and J are TRBV5-1 and TRBJ2-1; possibly TRBD1 for D (6 bases). This receptor was obtained from a newborn girl in good health. Sequences were obtained from cord blood. This chain's CDR3 is CASSTDRIDEQFF. CDR3 nucleotides: TGCGCCAGCAGCACGGACAGAATCGATGAGCAGTTCTTC.